Listed below are T cell receptor beta chains from one sample, sequenced in a study of CD8 T cells in ankylosing spondylitis. TCRdb analysed the 5' RACE reads with MiXCR anew, one entry per CDR3 protein. Altogether roughly 200,000 distinct CDR3 sequences are present, under 30% being singletons, with the ten largest covering 5% to 8%. The sequenced sample was blood, either unsorted or a sorted T cell fraction (not recorded which). These receptors were taken from a male donor with ankylosing spondylitis or in good health (not recorded which). The CDR3 runs from the conserved cysteine through the conserved F or W. D genes are given only for firm matches. Expanded clones are given a class, and other clones once, few, many or no size at all.

abundance	v_gene	d_gene	j_gene	len	CDR3aa	CDR3nt
few	TRBV5-1	TRBD2	TRBJ2-1	14	CASSAGLAYNEQFF	TGCGCCAGCAGCGCGGGACTAGCCTACAATGAGCAGTTCTTC
many	TRBV12-3/TRBV12-4	NA	TRBJ1-6	15	CASSLALTKSAPLHF	TGTGCCAGCAGTTTAGCGCTAACGAAATCAGCACCCCTCCACTTT
few	TRBV29-1	TRBD2	TRBJ2-3	17	CSVEGSTSFGYTDTQYF	TGCAGCGTTGAGGGTTCGACTAGCTTTGGGTACACAGATACGCAGTATTTT
NA	TRBV3-1	NA	TRBJ2-5	16	CASSQVKRVAMETQYF	TGTGCCAGCAGCCAAGTTAAGAGGGTAGCCATGGAGACCCAGTACTTC
many	TRBV6-1	NA	TRBJ2-2	15	CASSQSSRGTGELFF	TGTGCCAGCAGCCAATCTAGCCGGGGCACCGGGGAGCTGTTTTTT
many	TRBV12-3/TRBV12-4	NA	TRBJ1-6	14	CASSQGRLNSPLHF	TGTGCCAGCAGCCAAGGACGGCTAAATTCACCCCTCCACTTT
NA	TRBV7-9	TRBD2	TRBJ2-1	15	CASSFVAGGGDEQFF	TGTGCCAGCAGCTTTGTAGCGGGAGGGGGCGATGAGCAGTTCTTC
few	TRBV20-1	NA	TRBJ2-7	14	CSARGERGAYEQYF	TGCAGTGCTAGAGGGGAGAGGGGAGCCTACGAGCAGTACTTC
NA	TRBV12-3/TRBV12-4	NA	TRBJ2-7	12	CASSPTGGEQYF	TGTGCCAGCAGCCCAACCGGGGGCGAGCAGTACTTC
many	TRBV12-3/TRBV12-4	TRBD1	TRBJ1-5	15	CASSLGQGVNQPQHF	TGTGCCAGCAGTTTGGGACAGGGAGTGAATCAGCCCCAGCATTTT
many	TRBV7-9	TRBD2	TRBJ2-1	15	CASSSPTSGKHEQFF	TGTGCCAGCAGCTCCCCGACTAGCGGGAAACATGAGCAGTTCTTC
NA	TRBV10-3	NA	TRBJ2-7	17	CAISESTGRGGSYEQYF	TGTGCCATCAGTGAGTCGACGGGGAGAGGTGGGTCCTACGAGCAGTACTTC
many	TRBV3-1	NA	TRBJ2-7	14	CASSPHGLSYEQYF	TGTGCCAGCAGCCCTCATGGGTTATCCTACGAGCAGTACTTC
many	TRBV20-1	TRBD1	TRBJ2-1	13	CSAAGTANNEQFF	TGCAGTGCAGCCGGGACAGCTAACAATGAGCAGTTCTTC